Below, 5 T cell receptor beta chains from the same sample are listed, as sequenced in a study of shared clonotypes between healthy human individuals. Naive CD8 cells, CD45RO-negative and positively selected for CCR7, excluded terminally differentiated effector memory CD45RA+ cells. Some clones are missing from TCRdb's copy, which holds only in-frame ones; the method was immunoSEQ multiplex PCR. Counted here are around 2.1 million clones, 85% to 95% occurring once; the ten biggest clones make up 1.7%. The sample was naive CD8+ T cells from PBMCs. These receptors came from a man between 18 and 35 years old in good health. Some clones in this sample may be carry-over from other donors' samples.

The chain employs TRBV4-1 and TRBJ2-1; D might be TRBD2 (5 bases). There are 14 residues in the CDR3. The germline V gene has CDR1 MGHRA and CDR2 YSYEKL. The ends were cut back, 7 bases at V and 0 bases at J, with 10 bases in the middle. The chain's CDR3 is CASNGGPSYNEQFF. CDR3 nucleotides: TGCGCCAGCAACGGCGGGCCCTCCTACAATGAGCAGTTCTTC.

V usage is TRBV6-5 and J usage is TRBJ2-5; D possibly corresponds to TRBD1 (6 bases). From germline, CDR1 is MNHEY and CDR2 SVGAGI. Between the trimmed V and J ends, which lost 4 bases and 1 base, there was a span of 7 bases. This CDR3 spans 13 amino acids. CDR3 amino acids: CASSSDSQETQYF. As DNA, the CDR3 is TGTGCCAGCAGTTCGGACAGCCAAGAGACCCAGTACTTC.

With respect to this clone: Distinct nucleotide sequences in the sample also encode this CDR3. The rearrangement joins TRBV5-6 to TRBJ2-7; D is possibly TRBD1 (7 bases). Looked up from germline, CDR1 is SGHDT and CDR2 is YYEEEE. The CDR3 length is 13 residues. V was trimmed by 2 bases and J by 5 bases, leaving 11 bases between them. CDR3 bases: TGTGCCAGCAGCTTTCAGGGGGGCGACGAGCAGTACTTC. It specifies CASSFQGGDEQYF.

This chain connects TRBV30 to TRBJ1-1; D might be TRBD1 (5 bases). Trimming removed 1 base from V and 1 base from J, with 10 bases in between. CDR3 size: 14 residues. The V gene's germline CDR1 is GTSNPN and CDR2 SVGIG (reference sequence). DNA for the CDR3: TGTGCCTGGAGTGCCTGGGGGGAGAACACTGAAGCTTTCTTT. Protein: CAWSAWGENTEAFF.

This chain uses TRBV27 with TRBJ2-1, with TRBD1 identical over 7 bases. Trimming removed 5 bases from V and 6 bases from J; junction bases left unmatched: 16. This CDR3 spans 17 amino acids. Germline loops: CDR1 MNHEY, CDR2 SMNVEV (reference sequence). As DNA, the CDR3 is TGTGCCAGCAGTAACCGGGACAGTATATCCAATCTCAATGAGCAGTTCTTC. Translation: CASSNRDSISNLNEQFF.